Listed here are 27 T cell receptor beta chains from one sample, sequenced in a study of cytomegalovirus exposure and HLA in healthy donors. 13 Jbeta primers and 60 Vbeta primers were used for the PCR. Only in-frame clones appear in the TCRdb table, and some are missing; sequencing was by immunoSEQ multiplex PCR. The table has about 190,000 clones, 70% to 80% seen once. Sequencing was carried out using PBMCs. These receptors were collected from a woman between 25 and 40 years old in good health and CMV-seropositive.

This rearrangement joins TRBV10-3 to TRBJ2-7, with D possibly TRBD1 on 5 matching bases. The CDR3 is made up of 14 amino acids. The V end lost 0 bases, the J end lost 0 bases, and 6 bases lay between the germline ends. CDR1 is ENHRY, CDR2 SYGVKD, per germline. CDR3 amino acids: CAISESGDSYEQYF. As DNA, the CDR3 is TGTGCCATCAGTGAGTCAGGGGACTCCTACGAGCAGTACTTC.

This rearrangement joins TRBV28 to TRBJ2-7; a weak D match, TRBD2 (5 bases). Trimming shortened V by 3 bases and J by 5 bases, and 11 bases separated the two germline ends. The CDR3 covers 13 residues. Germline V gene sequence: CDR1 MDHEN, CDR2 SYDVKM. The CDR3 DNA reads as TGTGCCAGCAGTTTTTTCCGGAGGAACGAGCAGTACTTC. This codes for CASSFFRRNEQYF.

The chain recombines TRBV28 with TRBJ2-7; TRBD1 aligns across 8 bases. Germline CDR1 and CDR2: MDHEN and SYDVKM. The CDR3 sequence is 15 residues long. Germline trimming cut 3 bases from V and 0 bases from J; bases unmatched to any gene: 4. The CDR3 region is CASSFMTGVSYEQYF. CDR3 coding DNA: TGTGCCAGCAGTTTTATGACAGGGGTCTCCTACGAGCAGTACTTC.

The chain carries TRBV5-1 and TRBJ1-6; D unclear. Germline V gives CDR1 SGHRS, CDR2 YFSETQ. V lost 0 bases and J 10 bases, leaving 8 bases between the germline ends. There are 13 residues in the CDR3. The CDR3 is CASSLAGYSPLHF. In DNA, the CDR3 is TGCGCCAGCAGCTTGGCGGGGTACTCACCCCTCCACTTT.

Written as DNA, the CDR3 is TGTGCCTGGAGTGATGGAGGGGTTGGGGCCAACGTCCTGACTTTC. Its protein is CAWSDGGVGANVLTF. V gene TRBV30 combines with J gene TRBJ2-6; the D gene is possibly TRBD2 (6 bases). In germline, CDR1 is GTSNPN, CDR2 SVGIG (reference sequence). The CDR3 length is 15 residues. The V end was cut by 1 base, the J end by 3 bases, with 10 bases between.

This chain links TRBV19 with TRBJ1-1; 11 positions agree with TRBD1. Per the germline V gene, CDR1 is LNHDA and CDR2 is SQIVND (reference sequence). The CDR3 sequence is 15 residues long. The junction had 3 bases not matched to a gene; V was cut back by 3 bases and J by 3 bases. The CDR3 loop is CASSIMGQGDTEAFF. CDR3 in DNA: TGTGCCAGTAGTATTATGGGACAGGGGGACACTGAAGCTTTCTTT.

The CDR3 DNA sequence: TGTGCGACGGACAGGGGGGTCCAAGAGACCCAGTACTTC. The encoded protein is CATDRGVQETQYF. The chain couples TRBV18 to TRBJ2-5, with 10 bases matching TRBD1. The CDR3 is made up of 13 amino acids. Germline CDR1 is KGHSH and CDR2 is LQKENI.

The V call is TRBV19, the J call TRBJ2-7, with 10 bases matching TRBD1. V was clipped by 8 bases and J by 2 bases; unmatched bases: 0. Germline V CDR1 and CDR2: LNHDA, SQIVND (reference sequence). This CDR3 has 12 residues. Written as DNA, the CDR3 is TGTGCCAGTGGGACAGGGGCCTACGAGCAGTACTTC. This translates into CASGTGAYEQYF.

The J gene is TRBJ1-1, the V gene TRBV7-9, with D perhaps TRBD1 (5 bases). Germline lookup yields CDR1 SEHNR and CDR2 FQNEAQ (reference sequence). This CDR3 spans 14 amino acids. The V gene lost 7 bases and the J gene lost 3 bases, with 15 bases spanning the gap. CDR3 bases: TGTGCCAGCAAGAAAGTTGGAGGGGACACTGAAGCTTTCTTT. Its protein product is CASKKVGGDTEAFF.

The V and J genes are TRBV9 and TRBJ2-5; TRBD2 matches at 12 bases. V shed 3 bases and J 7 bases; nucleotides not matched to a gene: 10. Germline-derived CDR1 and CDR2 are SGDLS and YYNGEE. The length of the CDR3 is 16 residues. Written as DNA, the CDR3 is TGTGCCAGCAGCGCGTCTAGCGGGGGGGCCGGTGTGACCCAGTACTTC. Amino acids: CASSASSGGAGVTQYF.

In DNA form, the CDR3 reads TGTGCCAGCAGCTTAGATCGTACGGTATTAAACACTGAAGCTTTCTTT. Amino acid sequence: CASSLDRTVLNTEAFF. The chain is built from TRBV11-2 and TRBJ1-1; D uncertain. V lost 0 bases and J 2 bases, leaving 13 bases between the germline ends. The V gene's germline CDR1 is SGHAT and CDR2 FQNNGV. The CDR3 length is 16 residues.

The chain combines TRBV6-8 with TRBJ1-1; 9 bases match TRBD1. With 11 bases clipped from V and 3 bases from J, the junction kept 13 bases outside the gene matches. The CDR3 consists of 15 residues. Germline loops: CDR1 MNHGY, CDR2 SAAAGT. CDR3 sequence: CADYRGQGGYTEAFF. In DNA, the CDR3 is TGTGCCGATTACAGGGGGCAGGGAGGATACACTGAAGCTTTCTTT.

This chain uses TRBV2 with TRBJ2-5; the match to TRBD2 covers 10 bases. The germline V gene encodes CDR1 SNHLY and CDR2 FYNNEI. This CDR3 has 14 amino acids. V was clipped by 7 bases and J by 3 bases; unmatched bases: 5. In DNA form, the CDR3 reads TGTGCCAGCACCCCTAGCGGGGGTGAAGAGACCCAGTACTTC. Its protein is CASTPSGGEETQYF. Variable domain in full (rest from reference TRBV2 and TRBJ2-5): EPEVTQTPSHQVTQMGQEVILRCVPISNHLYFYWYRQILGQKVEFLVSFYNNEISEKSEIFDDQFSVERPDGSNFTLKIRSTKLEDSAMYFCASTPSGGEETQYFGPGTRLLVL.

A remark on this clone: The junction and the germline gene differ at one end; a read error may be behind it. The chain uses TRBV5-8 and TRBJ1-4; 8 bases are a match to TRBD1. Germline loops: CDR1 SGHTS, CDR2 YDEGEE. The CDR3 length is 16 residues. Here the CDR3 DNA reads TGTGCCAGCACCTTGCAGGGGGCCATAACTAATGAAAAACTGTTTTTT. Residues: CASTLQGAITNEKLFF.

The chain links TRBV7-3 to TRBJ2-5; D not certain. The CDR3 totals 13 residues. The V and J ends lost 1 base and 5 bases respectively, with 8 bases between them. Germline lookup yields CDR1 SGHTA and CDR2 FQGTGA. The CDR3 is CASSLRPWETQYF. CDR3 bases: TGTGCCAGCAGCTTAAGGCCGTGGGAGACCCAGTACTTC. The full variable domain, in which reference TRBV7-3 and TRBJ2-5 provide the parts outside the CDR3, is GAGVSQTPSNKVTEKGKYVELRCDPISGHTALYWYRQSLGQGPEFLIYFQGTGAADDSGLPNDRFFAVRPEGSVSTLKIQRTERGDSAVYLCASSLRPWETQYFGPGTRLLVL.

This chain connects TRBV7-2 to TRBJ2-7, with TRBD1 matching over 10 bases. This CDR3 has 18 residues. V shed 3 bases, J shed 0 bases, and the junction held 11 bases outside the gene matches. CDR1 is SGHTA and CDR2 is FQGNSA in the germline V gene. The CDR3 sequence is CASSLPPGQGSSSYEQYF. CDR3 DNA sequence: TGTGCCAGCAGCTTGCCTCCGGGACAGGGGTCTTCCTCCTACGAGCAGTACTTC.

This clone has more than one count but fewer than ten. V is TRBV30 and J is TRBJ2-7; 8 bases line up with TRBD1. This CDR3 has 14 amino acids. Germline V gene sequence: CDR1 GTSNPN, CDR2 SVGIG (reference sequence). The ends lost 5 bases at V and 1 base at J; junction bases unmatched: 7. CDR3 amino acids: CAWARQGISYEQYF. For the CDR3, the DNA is TGTGCCTGGGCCCGACAGGGGATTTCCTACGAGCAGTACTTC.

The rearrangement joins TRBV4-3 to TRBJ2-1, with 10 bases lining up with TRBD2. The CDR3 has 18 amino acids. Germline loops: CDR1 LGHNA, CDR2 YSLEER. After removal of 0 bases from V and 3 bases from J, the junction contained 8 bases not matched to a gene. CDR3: CASSQESGGAFVYNEQFF. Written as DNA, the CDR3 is TGCGCCAGCAGCCAAGAGAGCGGGGGGGCCTTCGTCTACAATGAGCAGTTCTTC.

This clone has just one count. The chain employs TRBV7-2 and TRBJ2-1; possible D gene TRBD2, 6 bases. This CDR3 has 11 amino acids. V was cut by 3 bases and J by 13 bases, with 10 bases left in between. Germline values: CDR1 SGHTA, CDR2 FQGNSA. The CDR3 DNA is TGTGCCAGCAGCTTGGGGGGTGATCAGTTCTTC. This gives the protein CASSLGGDQFF.

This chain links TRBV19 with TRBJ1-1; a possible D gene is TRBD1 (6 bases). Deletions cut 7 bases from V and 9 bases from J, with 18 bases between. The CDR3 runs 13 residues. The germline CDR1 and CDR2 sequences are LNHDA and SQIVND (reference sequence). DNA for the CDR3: TGTGCCAGTAAGGGGCCCGGACAGCCAAAAGCTTTCTTT. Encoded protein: CASKGPGQPKAFF. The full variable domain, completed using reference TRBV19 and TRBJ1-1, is DGGITQSPKYLFRKEGQNVTLSCEQNLNHDAMYWYRQDPGQGLRLIYYSQIVNDFQKGDIAEGYSVSREKKESFPLTVTSAQKNPTAFYLCASKGPGQPKAFFGQGTRLTVV.

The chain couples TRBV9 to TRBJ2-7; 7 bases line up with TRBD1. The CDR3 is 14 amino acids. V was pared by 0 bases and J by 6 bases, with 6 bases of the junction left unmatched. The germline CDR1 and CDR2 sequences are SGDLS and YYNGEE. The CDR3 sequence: CASSVEAGTAEQYF. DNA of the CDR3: TGTGCCAGCAGCGTAGAAGCAGGGACAGCCGAGCAGTACTTC.

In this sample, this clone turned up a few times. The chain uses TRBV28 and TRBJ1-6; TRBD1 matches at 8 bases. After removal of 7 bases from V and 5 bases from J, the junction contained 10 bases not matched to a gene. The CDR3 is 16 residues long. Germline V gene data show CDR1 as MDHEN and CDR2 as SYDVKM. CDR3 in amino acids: CASTRTGRTDNSPLHF. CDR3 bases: TGTGCCAGCACTAGGACAGGGAGGACAGATAATTCACCCCTCCACTTT.

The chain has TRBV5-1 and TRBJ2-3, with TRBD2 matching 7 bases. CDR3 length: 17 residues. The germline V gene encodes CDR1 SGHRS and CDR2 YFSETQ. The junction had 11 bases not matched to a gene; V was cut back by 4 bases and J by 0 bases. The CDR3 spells CASSRTTSATSTDTQYF. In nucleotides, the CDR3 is TGCGCCAGCAGCCGAACAACTAGCGCCACTAGCACAGATACGCAGTATTTT.

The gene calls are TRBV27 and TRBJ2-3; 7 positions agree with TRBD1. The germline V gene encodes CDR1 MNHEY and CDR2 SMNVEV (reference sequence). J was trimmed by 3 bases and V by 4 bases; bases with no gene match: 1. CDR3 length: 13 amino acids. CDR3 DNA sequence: TGTGCCAGCAGTTGGGGACAGACAGATACGCAGTATTTT. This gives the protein CASSWGQTDTQYF.

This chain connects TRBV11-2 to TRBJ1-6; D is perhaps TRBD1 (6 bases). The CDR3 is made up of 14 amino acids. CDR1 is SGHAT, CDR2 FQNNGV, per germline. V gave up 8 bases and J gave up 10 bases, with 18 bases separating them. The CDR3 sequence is CASRPGQRWSPLHF. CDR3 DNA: TGTGCCAGCCGACCGGGACAAAGGTGGTCACCCCTCCACTTT. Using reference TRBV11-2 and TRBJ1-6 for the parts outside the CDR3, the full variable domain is EAGVAQSPRYKIIEKRQSVAFWCNPISGHATLYWYQQILGQGPKLLIQFQNNGVVDDSQLPKDRFSAERLKGVDSTLKIQPAKLEDSAVYLCASRPGQRWSPLHFGNGTRLTVT.

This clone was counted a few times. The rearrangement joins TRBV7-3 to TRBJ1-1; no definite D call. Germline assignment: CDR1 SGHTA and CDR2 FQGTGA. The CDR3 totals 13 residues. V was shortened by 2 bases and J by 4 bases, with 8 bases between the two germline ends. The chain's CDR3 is CASSLDGGTEAFF. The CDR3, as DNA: TGTGCCAGCAGCTTAGATGGAGGCACTGAAGCTTTCTTT. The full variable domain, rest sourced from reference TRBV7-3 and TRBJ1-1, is GAGVSQTPSNKVTEKGKYVELRCDPISGHTALYWYRQSLGQGPEFLIYFQGTGAADDSGLPNDRFFAVRPEGSVSTLKIQRTERGDSAVYLCASSLDGGTEAFFGQGTRLTVV.

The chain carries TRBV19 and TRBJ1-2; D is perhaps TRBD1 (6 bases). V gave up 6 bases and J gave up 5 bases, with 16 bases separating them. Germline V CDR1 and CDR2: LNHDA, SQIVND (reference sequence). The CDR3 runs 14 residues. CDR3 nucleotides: TGTGCCAGTAGACATCTCCAGGGGCAATATGGCTACACCTTC. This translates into CASRHLQGQYGYTF. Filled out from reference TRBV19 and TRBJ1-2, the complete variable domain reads DGGITQSPKYLFRKEGQNVTLSCEQNLNHDAMYWYRQDPGQGLRLIYYSQIVNDFQKGDIAEGYSVSREKKESFPLTVTSAQKNPTAFYLCASRHLQGQYGYTFGSGTRLTVV.